This T cell receptor beta chain emerged from a study of blood T cell repertoires in COVID-19. Study summary: The United States, Italy and Spain supplied acute and convalescent COVID-19 samples. Sample material is recorded as cDNA or gDNA derived from T cells, B-cell-depleted T cells, or PBMCs.

In the authors' workflow: The authors estimated nucleated cell counts from reference gene primer amplification. Only in-frame clones appear in the TCRdb table, and some are missing; sequencing was by immunoSEQ multiplex PCR. The V and J calls and clone size come from that table; D and trimming were worked out from the DNA. This sample yields about 210,000 clones, of which around 90% are seen a single time; 0.95% to 1.5% belongs to the top ten. This CDR3 region has 13 residues. In germline, CDR1 is SGHTA, CDR2 FQGTGA. Trimming shortened V by 5 bases and J by 6 bases, and 8 bases separated the two germline ends.

Source material: peripheral blood. The receptor comes from a man in his thirties or forties with acute or convalescent COVID-19. The genes are TRBV7-3 and TRBJ1-6; maybe TRBD1 (5 bases). The CDR3: CASSVGGNSPLHF. DNA of the CDR3: TGTGCCAGCAGCGTCGGGGGTAATTCACCCCTCCACTTT.